This T cell receptor (beta chain) was profiled in a study of T cells in localized non-small cell lung cancer. The CDR3 covers 15 residues. The germline V gene encodes CDR1 LGHNA and CDR2 YNFKEQ. Trimming removed 0 bases from V and 6 bases from J, with 14 bases in between. The method was immunoSEQ multiplex PCR; TCRdb's version includes in-frame clones alone and lacks a portion of them. The sample records more than 40,000 clones, about 88% being singletons. A word on this clone: Its antigen is unknown.

Study results and caveats: Maximal T cell clonality occurred in uninvolved adjacent lung, with tumor ranking below it.

This clonotype was obtained from a man aged 35-75 years with stage II lung adenocarcinoma. This specimen was PBMCs, taken before any cancer treatment. The chain links TRBV4-2 to TRBJ1-2; D is uncertain. The CDR3 region is CASSQDDTVFNGYTF. CDR3 in DNA: TGTGCCAGCAGCCAAGATGACACAGTCTTTAATGGCTACACCTTC.